This T cell receptor (beta chain) originates from a study of CD8+ T cells in alopecia areata. Study-level information: Tofacitinib administration persisted for 6 to 18 months, succeeded by 6 months off drug. Study outcomes and limitations: The study found that many expanded lesional clones persisted in scalp and blood during tofacitinib. Scalp sample data also include resident alphabeta T cells from normal skin.

With respect to this clone: What it binds is unknown.

Germline V gives CDR1 LGHNA, CDR2 YSLEER. J lost 3 bases, V lost 3 bases, and 1 base had no gene match. This CDR3 has 15 amino acids. Extracted RNA was reverse transcribed into cDNA, the sequencing template. Clones were read by immunoSEQ multiplex PCR, and TCRdb kept only the in-frame ones, dropping some. Altogether 98,000 or so clones are present, more than 55% being singletons, with the ten largest covering about 14%. Treatment reported: oral pan-JAK inhibitor, 5-10 mg twice daily. Researchers took lesional scalp punch biopsies and peripheral blood from people who were alopecia areata patients. The sample in question was CD8+ T cells sorted from blood, obtained at week 4, from a patient treated with tofacitinib. This TCR derives from a human donor with alopecia areata. The chain is built from TRBV4-3 and TRBJ2-1, with 11 bases fitting TRBD2. The CDR3 reads CASSQGTSGYNEQFF. The DNA for the CDR3 is TGCGCCAGCAGCCAGGGGACTAGCGGCTACAATGAGCAGTTCTTC.